This T cell receptor (beta chain) emerged from a study of PD-1 blockade in classical Hodgkin lymphoma. Noted time point: newly diagnosed, previously untreated cHL patient sample. By magnetic negative selection, CD8+ T cells were isolated from the thawed PBMCs. Comparator PBMCs were from newly diagnosed, untreated classical Hodgkin lymphoma. This clone is categorized as medium-sized. Its antigen is still unknown. Germline V gene sequence: CDR1 MRHNA, CDR2 SNTAGT. Trimming removed 0 bases at V and 8 bases at J, with 13 bases between. The CDR3 contains 14 residues. General study results and limits: Repertoire difference causes, possibly disease activity or prior therapy, remain undefined. Healthy donors reportedly exceeded newly diagnosed patients in baseline TCR diversity.

Here immunoSEQ multiplex PCR was the method, and the copy in TCRdb shows in-frame clones only, minus some. The table records approximately 3,000 clones, less than 75% of them present only once. The rearrangement links TRBV6-4 to TRBJ1-1, with D possibly being TRBD1 (6 bases). This receptor was taken from a human donor with classical Hodgkin lymphoma. The material sequenced was CD8+ T cells from blood. The CDR3, as DNA: TGTGCCAGCAGTGACTCGGGGGCGCCCACAGAAGCTTTCTTT. It yields the protein CASSDSGAPTEAFF.